This TCR beta chain is drawn from a study of blood T cell repertoires in COVID-19 (dated by TCRdb to the early 2020s). At the level of the whole study: Samples covering the acute and convalescent phases of COVID-19 were provided by collaborators in the United States, Italy and Spain. The prospective study material was composed of cDNA or gDNA derived from T cells, B-cell-depleted T cells, or PBMCs. Sample metadata almost always included a de-identified subject ID, COVID-19 status, age in years and sex. The samples were drawn from the first 160 participants of the ongoing ImmuneRACE study and from 1,200 or so subjects provided by 6 global collaborators. The repertoires were made available in a free public database intended to serve as a resource for research on the immune response to SARS-CoV-2. Deeply sampled blood TCRbeta repertoires from subjects exposed to, actively infected with, or recovered from COVID-19 were included in the dataset. Where HLA class I and class II types were available, the types were taken from metadata supplied by the sample provider, not from assay-based typing. Findings and caveats that apply to the study as a whole: How much clinical and demographic metadata was included differed by source and by participant, and the metadata was provided uncurated.

To note about this clone: No antigen is known for it. Per-base qualities were not stored, and no clone one base away is much larger.

The CDR3 runs 11 residues from the cysteine to the phenylalanine. Only the CDR3 portion is preserved as DNA: 33 bases, with reading frame beginning at the first base. Trimming removed 2 bases from V and 9 bases from J, leaving 8 bases between the germline ends. Whole blood was collected in K2EDTA tubes by collaborating institutions according to the institutions' own protocols. Collaborator samples were shipped for TCRbeta analysis as frozen whole blood, isolated PBMCs, or DNA extracted from either sample type. The immunoSEQ Assay, a bias-controlled multiplex PCR, was used to amplify TCRbeta CDR3 regions from genomic DNA. In the paper's pipeline: Nucleated cell counts per sample were estimated from amplification of reference gene primers within the assay. To quantify the absolute abundance of each unique TCRbeta CDR3 rearrangement, sequence reads were collapsed and filtered. Productive Simpson clonality was computed per sample as the square root of Simpson's diversity index over productive rearrangements. Here the immuneACCESS table is served through TCRdb, limited to in-frame sequences with V and J called. Missing clones are a known gap in these copies; in checked studies unresolved V genes cover under half, and the rest lacks a known reason. V, J and clone size are those of that table, while D and trimming were read from the DNA. The table for this sample lists about 120,000 clones; roughly nine tenths of them were counted only once. Clones ranked in the top ten supply less than 30% of the sample.

The sample consisted of peripheral blood. This clonotype was obtained from a man in his sixties or seventies with active or convalescent COVID-19. Recombination linked TRBV12-3 or TRBV12-4 to TRBJ2-7, with no confidently assigned D gene. The bases read TGTGCCAGCAGTTTACTCCAGGTGCAGTACTTC. Its coded protein is CASSLLQVQYF.